This T cell receptor beta chain came from a study of graft-versus-host responses after intestinal transplantation. Whole-study context: Grafts that recipients had were multivisceral, liver-intestinal, or isolated intestinal transplants.

Assay: immunoSEQ multiplex PCR; the TCRdb copy retains only in-frame clones and omits some. The sample lists fewer than 85,000 clones, 89% occurring once. V was clipped by 3 bases and J by 7 bases, with 16 bases between them. The CDR3 has 14 amino acids. The germline V gene has CDR1 MNHEY and CDR2 SMNVEV (reference sequence). On this clone: Antigen: not known.

The source is a human donor who received an intestinal transplant. The source material was unstimulated CD8+ T cells sorted from spleen or lymph node cells, sampled before intestinal transplant. V and J are TRBV27 and TRBJ2-7, with TRBD2 as a possible D gene (5 bases). The CDR3 region has the DNA TGTGCCAGCAGTTTTGACGAGAATTCGGGGGAGCAGTACTTC. Its translation is CASSFDENSGEQYF.